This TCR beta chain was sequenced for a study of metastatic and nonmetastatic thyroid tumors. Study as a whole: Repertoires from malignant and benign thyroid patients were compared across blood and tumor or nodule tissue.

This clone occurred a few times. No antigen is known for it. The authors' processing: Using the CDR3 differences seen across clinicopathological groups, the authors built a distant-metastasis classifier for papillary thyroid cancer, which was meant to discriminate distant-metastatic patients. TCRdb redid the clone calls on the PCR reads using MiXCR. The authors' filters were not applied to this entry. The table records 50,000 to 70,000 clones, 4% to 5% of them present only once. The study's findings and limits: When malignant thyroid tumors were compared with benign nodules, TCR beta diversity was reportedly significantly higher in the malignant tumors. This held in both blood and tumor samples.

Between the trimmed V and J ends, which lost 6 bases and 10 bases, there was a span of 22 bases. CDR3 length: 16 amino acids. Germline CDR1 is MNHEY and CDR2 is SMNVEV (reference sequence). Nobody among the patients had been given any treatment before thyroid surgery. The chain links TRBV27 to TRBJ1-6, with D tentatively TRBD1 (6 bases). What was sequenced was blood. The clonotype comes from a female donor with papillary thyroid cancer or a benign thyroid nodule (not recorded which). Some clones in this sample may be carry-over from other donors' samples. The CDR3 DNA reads TGTGCCAGCAGAATTCGTCCTGACAGGTCAACGTCACCCCTCCACTTT. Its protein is CASRIRPDRSTSPLHF.